This T cell receptor (beta chain) is from a study of blood T cells in healthy people across ages. The study's findings and limits: Age advanced and TCR beta diversity per million T cells fell, roughly linearly.

About this clonotype: The antigen is not known.

A second roughly 6 to 12 cycle PCR used barcoded and J-beta primers. TCRdb recomputed calls from the 5' RACE reads with MiXCR, one row per CDR3 protein. This sample has more than 1 million distinct CDR3 sequences; around 45% occur once, and the top ten carry 18%. The CDR3 runs 15 residues. The ends were cut back, 0 bases at V and 8 bases at J, with 14 bases in the middle. In germline, CDR1 is KGHSH, CDR2 LQKENI. The source material was blood. The clonotype was recovered from a woman aged 55-69 years in good health. This chain connects TRBV18 to TRBJ2-1; D is tentatively TRBD1 or TRBD2 (5 bases each). For the CDR3, the DNA is TGTGCCAGCTCACCACCGGGACGGGTCGCCGATGAGCAGTTCTTC. Its protein is CASSPPGRVADEQFF.